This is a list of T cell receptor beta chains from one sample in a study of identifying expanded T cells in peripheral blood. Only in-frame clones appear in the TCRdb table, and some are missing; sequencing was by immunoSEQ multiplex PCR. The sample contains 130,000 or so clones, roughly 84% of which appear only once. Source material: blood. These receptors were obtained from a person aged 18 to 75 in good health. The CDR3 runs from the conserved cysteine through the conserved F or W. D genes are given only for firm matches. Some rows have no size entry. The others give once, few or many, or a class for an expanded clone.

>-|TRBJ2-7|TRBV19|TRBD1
CASSFGDSAYEQYF
TGTGCCAGTAGTTTCGGGGACAGCGCCTACGAGCAGTACTTC
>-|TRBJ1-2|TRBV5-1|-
CASTKPGTTSYTF
TGCGCCAGCACGAAGCCCGGGACTACGAGCTACACCTTC
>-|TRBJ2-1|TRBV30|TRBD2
CAWSLGLAGSGNEQFF
TGTGCCTGGAGTTTAGGTCTAGCGGGCTCCGGGAATGAGCAGTTCTTC
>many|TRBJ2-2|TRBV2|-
CASSELGKPGELFF
TGTGCCAGCAGTGAGTTGGGGAAGCCCGGGGAGCTGTTTTTT
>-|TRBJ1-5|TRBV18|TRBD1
CASSPTGGSNQPQHF
TGTGCCAGCTCGCCTACAGGGGGTAGCAATCAGCCCCAGCATTTT
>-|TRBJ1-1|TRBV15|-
CATSRGVNTEAFF
TGTGCCACCAGCAGAGGTGTGAACACTGAAGCTTTCTTT
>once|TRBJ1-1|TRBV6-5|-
CASSQTGRGSEAFF
TGTGCCAGCAGTCAAACAGGAAGGGGATCTGAAGCTTTCTTT
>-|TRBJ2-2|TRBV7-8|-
CASRPYLAGTGELFF
TGTGCCAGCAGACCGTACCTGGCGGGTACCGGGGAGCTGTTTTTT
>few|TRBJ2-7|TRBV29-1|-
CSVGPRLGEQYF
TGCAGCGTTGGGCCGCGTTTGGGCGAGCAGTACTTC
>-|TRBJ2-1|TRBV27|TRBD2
CASSRLAGGKGEQFF
TGTGCCAGCAGCAGACTAGCGGGGGGGAAGGGTGAGCAGTTCTTC
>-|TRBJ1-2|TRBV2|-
CANGGTYRRGYTF
TGTGCCAACGGCGGGACTTACCGGCGGGGCTACACCTTC
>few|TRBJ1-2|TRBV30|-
CAWTVGAEGYTF
TGTGCCTGGACCGTGGGGGCTGAGGGCTACACCTTC
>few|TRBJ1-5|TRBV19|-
CASRDPNQPQHF
TGTGCCAGCAGGGACCCTAATCAGCCCCAGCATTTT
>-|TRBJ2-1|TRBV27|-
CASRINSGPYNEQFF
TGTGCCAGCAGAATAAATAGCGGCCCCTACAATGAGCAGTTCTTC
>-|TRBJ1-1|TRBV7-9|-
CASSEIQGSVTEAFF
TGTGCCAGCAGCGAAATCCAGGGCAGTGTGACTGAAGCTTTCTTT
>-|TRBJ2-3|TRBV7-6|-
CASSPDGLSTDTQYF
TGTGCCAGCAGCCCGGACGGTTTGAGCACAGATACGCAGTATTTT
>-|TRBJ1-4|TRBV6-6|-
CASSDARLTNEKLFF
TGTGCCAGCAGTGACGCGCGGTTAACTAATGAAAAACTGTTTTTT
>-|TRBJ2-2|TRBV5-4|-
CASSLKGTGELFF
TGTGCCAGCAGCTTAAAAGGCACCGGGGAGCTGTTTTTT
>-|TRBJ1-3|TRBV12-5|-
CASGWGGSGNTIYF
TGTGCTAGTGGCTGGGGGGGGTCTGGAAACACCATATATTTT
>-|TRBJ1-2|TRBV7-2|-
CASSLGQGEGYTF
TGTGCCAGCAGCTTAGGCCAGGGTGAAGGCTACACCTTC
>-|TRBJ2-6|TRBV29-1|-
CSVVTSKGANVLTF
TGCAGCGTTGTGACTTCAAAAGGGGCCAACGTCCTGACTTTC
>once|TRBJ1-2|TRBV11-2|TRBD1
CASSPGQGRYGYTF
TGTGCCAGCAGCCCGGGACAGGGAAGGTATGGCTACACCTTC
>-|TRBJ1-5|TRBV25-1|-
CASSENGPRQPQHF
TGTGCCAGCAGTGAGAATGGACCCCGACAGCCCCAGCATTTT